Following are 20 T cell receptor beta chains from one sample sequenced in a study of neurological immune-mediated disorders (dated by TCRdb to the late 2010s). The time point label on this specimen signifies: longitudinal time-point 2. Library prep was done by 5' RACE. The listed sequencing device is Illumina HiSeq 2500. The public reads were run again by TCRdb, first through fastp at Q25 and then through MiXCR, and only productive beta chains were kept. Entries that share a CDR3 protein sequence are merged under the most common genes and DNA. Within this sample are 70,000 to 95,000 distinct CDR3 sequences, with approximately 13% of them counted one time only. About 5% of the sample lies in the top ten. The sample comprised PBMCs. The receptors originated from a female donor with HTLV-1-associated myelopathy (HAM/TSP).

This clonotype was counted ten times or more. This chain uses TRBV5-6 with TRBJ1-1; D is perhaps TRBD1 (6 bases). Looked up from germline, CDR1 is SGHDT and CDR2 is YYEEEE. Trimming removed 4 bases at V and 7 bases at J, with 20 bases between. This CDR3 contains 15 residues. CDR3 loop: CASSPGVRSDGEAFF. CDR3 nucleotide sequence: TGTGCCAGCAGCCCAGGGGTCCGAAGTGATGGTGAAGCTTTCTTT.

This clonotype was found many times. V is TRBV20-1 and J is TRBJ2-1; TRBD1 matches 7 bases. CDR1 and CDR2 (germline): DFQATT, SNEGSKA (reference sequence). V dropped 6 bases and J dropped 0; count of bases not matched to a gene: 11. There are 16 residues in the CDR3. The DNA of the CDR3 is TGCAGTGCACCTAAGGGACAGATTAGCTCCTACAATGAGCAGTTCTTC. Translation gives CSAPKGQISSYNEQFF.

This clonotype has a count of ten or more. The V and J genes are TRBV5-1 and TRBJ2-5; D may be TRBD1 (5 bases). Germline assignment: CDR1 SGHRS and CDR2 YFSETQ. The CDR3 consists of 15 residues. The germline V and J ends were trimmed by 2 bases and 4 bases, with 15 bases remaining between them. CDR3 in amino acids: CASSFQGVNGETQYF. As DNA, the CDR3 is TGCGCCAGCAGCTTTCAGGGCGTAAACGGAGAGACCCAGTACTTC.

This clonotype was seen at least ten times. The chain recombines TRBV3-1 with TRBJ1-1; the D is unclear. The CDR3 sequence is 14 residues long. The germline V gene encodes CDR1 LGHDT and CDR2 YNNKEL (reference sequence). Trimming removed 4 bases from V and 1 base from J, with 10 bases in between. CDR3 sequence: CASSLTESNTEAFF. The CDR3 nucleotides read TGTGCCAGCAGCCTAACAGAGTCGAACACTGAAGCTTTCTTT.

This clonotype appeared many times. The chain carries TRBV5-1 and TRBJ2-5; D is unresolved. CDR3 length: 17 residues. Germline V gene lookup returns CDR1 SGHRS and CDR2 YFSETQ. Deletions cut 0 bases from V and 1 base from J, with 16 bases between. The CDR3 DNA reads as TGCGCCAGCAGCTTGGAACGTCTTGTCAGATTCCAAGAGACCCAGTACTTC. It specifies CASSLERLVRFQETQYF.

In its sample, this clonotype was seen many times. This chain joins TRBV9 and TRBJ2-3; TRBD2 matches 8 bases. This CDR3 has 17 residues. V was pared by 0 bases and J by 2 bases, with 8 bases of the junction left unmatched. Germline CDR1 is SGDLS and CDR2 is YYNGEE. The DNA of the CDR3 is TGTGCCAGCAGCGTAGATGGGGCGGGGGGCCTCACAGATACGCAGTATTTT. Translated: CASSVDGAGGLTDTQYF.

This clonotype occurred many times. The chain has TRBV28 and TRBJ2-7; the D gene is possibly TRBD2 (5 bases). The V gene lost 8 bases and the J gene lost 2 bases, with 10 bases spanning the gap. Germline CDR1 MDHEN, CDR2 SYDVKM. There are 12 residues in the CDR3. The CDR3 loop is CASRDSAYEQYF. The CDR3 bases are TGTGCCAGCCGGGATTCTGCCTACGAGCAGTACTTC.

This clonotype occurred many times. V usage is TRBV29-1 and J usage is TRBJ2-3; possibly TRBD1 for D (6 bases). Germline CDR1 is SQVTM and CDR2 is ANQGSEA. The CDR3 contains 14 residues. V was clipped by 5 bases and J by 6 bases, with 18 bases between them. The CDR3 protein is CSVSTGSGVDTQYF. CDR3 nucleotide sequence: TGCAGCGTTTCTACAGGGTCTGGGGTCGATACGCAGTATTTT.

The rearrangement links TRBV12-5 to TRBJ2-1; 10 bases are shared with TRBD2. V lost 6 bases to trimming and J lost 9 bases; unmatched junction nucleotides: 11. The CDR3 runs 15 residues. Germline CDR1 and CDR2: LGHNT and FRNRAP. The CDR3 region has the DNA TGTGCTAGTGGCCCGAGCGGGGGGGCGTCCTTTGAGCAGTTCTTC. It translates to CASGPSGGASFEQFF.

This clonotype was seen repeatedly, ten times or more. V and J are TRBV24-1 and TRBJ2-3; 8 bases are a match to TRBD1. Unmatched junction bases numbered 9, after V lost 7 bases and J lost 4 bases. Per germline, CDR1 KGHDR and CDR2 SFDVKD. The CDR3 totals 15 residues. The chain's CDR3 is CATSLQGAMSDTQYF. Here the CDR3 DNA reads TGTGCCACCAGCCTCCAGGGGGCTATGTCAGATACGCAGTATTTT.

This rearrangement joins TRBV5-6 to TRBJ1-1, with D unclear. This CDR3 has 14 amino acids. From germline, CDR1 is SGHDT and CDR2 YYEEEE. Deletions cut 3 bases from V and 0 bases from J, with 9 bases between. Here the CDR3 reads CASSWKQMNTEAFF. The CDR3 coding sequence is TGTGCCAGCAGCTGGAAACAGATGAACACTGAAGCTTTCTTT.

This clonotype showed up many times. The V gene is TRBV6-4, the J gene TRBJ2-1; 13 positions match TRBD2. The junction had 14 bases not matched to a gene; V was cut back by 7 bases and J by 5 bases. Germline assignment: CDR1 MRHNA and CDR2 SNTAGT. This CDR3 spans 18 amino acids. The CDR3 region is CASKTSGGPTNRDNEQFF. The CDR3 nucleotides are TGTGCCAGCAAGACTAGCGGGGGGCCAACTAACAGGGACAATGAGCAGTTCTTC.

This clonotype was observed many times. The chain carries TRBV5-1 and TRBJ2-3; TRBD1 or TRBD2 may be the D gene (5 bases each). V was pared by 7 bases and J by 5 bases, with 8 bases between. CDR3 length: 11 amino acids. Germline loops: CDR1 SGHRS, CDR2 YFSETQ. The CDR3, as DNA: TGCGCCAGCCTGGGGGTAGATACGCAGTATTTT. Protein: CASLGVDTQYF.

This clonotype came up many times. The genes are TRBV28 and TRBJ2-6, with 7 bases aligning to TRBD1. Unmatched junction bases numbered 10, after V lost 2 bases and J lost 0 bases. The V gene's germline CDR1 is MDHEN and CDR2 SYDVKM. This CDR3 contains 19 residues. CDR3 amino acids: CASSLTPLGTDSGANVLTF. For the CDR3, the DNA is TGTGCCAGCAGTTTAACCCCCCTCGGGACAGACTCTGGGGCCAACGTCCTGACTTTC.

This clonotype was recorded many times. The gene calls are TRBV29-1 and TRBJ2-3; 10 nucleotides line up with TRBD1. The V gene end was trimmed by 6 bases and the J gene end by 5 bases; junction bases not matched to a gene: 5. The CDR3 runs 13 residues. Germline values: CDR1 SQVTM, CDR2 ANQGSEA. The CDR3 region is CSVGTGAKDTQYF. The DNA for the CDR3 is TGCAGCGTGGGGACAGGGGCGAAAGATACGCAGTATTTT.

This clonotype came up many times. This rearrangement joins TRBV14 to TRBJ1-2; TRBD1 matches 7 bases. Germline CDR1 SGHDN, CDR2 FVKESK. CDR3 length equals 13 residues. The ends lost 3 bases at V and 4 bases at J; junction bases unmatched: 2. This chain's CDR3 is CASSQGQSYGYTF. The CDR3 DNA sequence: TGTGCCAGCAGCCAGGGACAGTCCTATGGCTACACCTTC.

This clonotype was picked up a small number of times. This rearrangement joins TRBV2 to TRBJ2-7; D not certain. CDR1 and CDR2 (germline): SNHLY, FYNNEI. This CDR3 contains 16 residues. Trimming took off 6 bases at V and 7 bases at J, with 25 bases between the two ends. CDR3 protein: CASRDGGRFQVGEQYF. The CDR3 DNA reads TGTGCCAGCAGAGATGGCGGACGGTTCCAGGTCGGTGAGCAGTACTTC.

The chain recombines TRBV12-3 or TRBV12-4 with TRBJ1-2; D is unresolved. The CDR3 is made up of 14 amino acids. V lost 1 base, J lost 7 bases, and 13 bases lay in between. For the CDR3, the DNA is TGTGCCAGCAGTTTAGGCAGGCTTACCGCTGGCTACACCTTC. This gives the protein CASSLGRLTAGYTF.

This clonotype was found many times. V gene TRBV7-2 combines with J gene TRBJ2-7; 9 bases are shared with TRBD1. The CDR3 totals 15 residues. Germline V gene sequence: CDR1 SGHTA, CDR2 FQGNSA. The trim removed 5 bases at V and 7 bases at J, leaving 12 bases unmatched. DNA for the CDR3: TGTGCCAGCAGCCTACCGGGACAGGGAATGTGGGAGCAGTACTTC. Protein sequence: CASSLPGQGMWEQYF.

This clonotype appeared many times. The gene calls are TRBV6-1 and TRBJ1-6; D not resolved. V lost 6 bases and J lost 9, with 18 bases in between. The length of the CDR3 is 15 residues. CDR1 and CDR2 from the germline V gene are MNHNS and SASEGT. The CDR3 DNA follows: TGTGCCAGCAGGACTCGTACCAGTCACCCTTCACCCCTCCACTTT. The encoded protein is CASRTRTSHPSPLHF.